This entry lists 13 T cell receptor beta chains sequenced from one sample in a study of blood T cell repertoires in COVID-19 (dated by TCRdb to the early 2020s). Library construction relied on the immunoSEQ multiplex PCR assay. TCRdb's version of the immuneACCESS table is confined to in-frame rearrangements and falls short of the full clone set. An unresolved V gene accounts for under half of the shortfall where checked; the remainder is of unknown origin. Across this sample there are 150,000 or so clones, with around 90% seen only once. Together, the top ten hold about 1.6% of the sample. The specimen was peripheral blood. These receptor sequences come from a woman aged 45 to 65 with acute or convalescent COVID-19.

As concerns this clone: At one of its ends the junction is not consistent with the germline gene, which may arise from a read error. This chain joins TRBV6-4 and TRBJ2-3, with D unclear. The CDR3 contains 10 residues. CDR1 and CDR2 (germline): MRHNA, SNTAGT. In nucleotides, the CDR3 is TGCGCCCCCCGGACAGATACGCAGTATTTT. Amino acid sequence: CAPRTDTQYF.

The chain joins TRBV7-8 to TRBJ1-1; D is possibly TRBD1 (5 bases). The germline CDR1 and CDR2 sequences are SGHVS and FQNEAQ. The CDR3 loop spans 16 amino acids. V was pared by 5 bases and J by 3 bases, with 19 bases between. CDR3 sequence (DNA): TGTGCCAGCAGCCCGAATCTGCAGGGTAGACACACTGAAGCTTTCTTT. Protein: CASSPNLQGRHTEAFF.

The V gene is TRBV5-1, the J gene TRBJ2-5; TRBD2 aligns across 13 bases. The V gene end was trimmed by 3 bases and the J gene end by 5 bases; junction bases not matched to a gene: 4. This CDR3 has 15 residues. Germline CDR1 and CDR2: SGHRS and YFSETQ. CDR3 in DNA: TGCGCCAGCAGCTCAGGGACTAGCGGGATTGAGACCCAGTACTTC. Translated, it gives CASSSGTSGIETQYF.

This rearrangement joins TRBV6-2 or TRBV6-3 to TRBJ2-3, with 10 bases fitting TRBD2. Germline trimming cut 4 bases from V and 4 bases from J; bases unmatched to any gene: 2. The CDR3 has 14 residues. Germline CDR1 and CDR2: MNHEY and SVGEGT. The CDR3 DNA sequence: TGTGCCAGCAGTTGGAGCGGGGGGGCAGATACGCAGTATTTT. Amino acids: CASSWSGGADTQYF.

The CDR3 DNA is TGTGCCAGCAGCCGAAGGGACAGGGGCACTGAAGCTTTCTTT. It specifies CASSRRDRGTEAFF. The genes are TRBV5-5 and TRBJ1-1, with 10 bases lining up with TRBD1. The germline gives CDR1 SGHKS, CDR2 YYEKEE (reference sequence). This CDR3 region has 14 residues. The V and J ends lost 4 bases and 4 bases, in that order; junction bases with no gene match: 4.

The rearrangement joins TRBV16 to TRBJ1-4; 7 positions agree with TRBD1. Germline V gene sequence: CDR1 KGHSY, CDR2 FQNENV. V shed 7 bases and J 4 bases; nucleotides not matched to a gene: 6. This CDR3 contains 14 residues. The CDR3 DNA reads TGTGCCAGCACCAAGGGACAGATTAATGAAAAACTGTTTTTT. Residues: CASTKGQINEKLFF. Combining the CDR3 with reference TRBV16 and TRBJ1-4 gives the whole variable domain GEEVAQTPKHLVRGEGQKAKLYCAPIKGHSYVFWYQQVLKNEFKFLISFQNENVFDETGMPKERFSAKCLPNSPCSLEIQATKLEDSAVYFCASTKGQINEKLFFGSGTQLSVL.

V is TRBV5-1 and J is TRBJ2-1; 8 nucleotides align to TRBD2. Germline V lookup: CDR1 SGHRS, CDR2 YFSETQ. CDR3 length: 15 residues. Trimming cost V 4 bases and J 9 bases; bases outside gene matches: 12. This chain's CDR3 is CASSRVGGGNGEQFF. CDR3 sequence (DNA): TGCGCCAGCAGCCGGGTAGGCGGGGGGAACGGTGAGCAGTTCTTC.

The chain couples TRBV7-3 to TRBJ2-6, with 8 bases aligning to TRBD1. The V gene's germline CDR1 is SGHTA and CDR2 FQGTGA. The V segment lost 5 bases and the J segment 3 bases; nucleotides outside the gene matches: 12. This CDR3 spans 18 amino acids. The CDR3 region is CASSAFSRGLGGANVLTF. The CDR3 DNA is TGTGCCAGCAGCGCATTTAGCAGGGGGCTGGGTGGGGCCAACGTCCTGACTTTC.

A word on this clone: The junction does not match germline at one end; this may be a read error. The rearrangement links TRBV7-9 to TRBJ1-2; 9 bases line up with TRBD1. Germline loops: CDR1 SEHNR, CDR2 FQNEAQ (reference sequence). The CDR3 extends over 12 amino acids. CDR3: CASSLARTGAPF. The CDR3 nucleotides are TGTGCCAGCAGCTTAGCTAGGACAGGGGCGCCGTTC.

The chain carries TRBV5-5 and TRBJ2-1, with 9 positions matching TRBD1. The V gene's germline CDR1 is SGHKS and CDR2 YYEKEE (reference sequence). With 4 bases clipped from V and 9 bases from J, the junction kept 11 bases outside the gene matches. The CDR3 spans 15 residues. CDR3: CASSPWTGVGIEQFF. CDR3 DNA: TGTGCCAGCAGCCCCTGGACAGGGGTGGGGATTGAGCAGTTCTTC. Full variable domain (rest looked up from reference TRBV5-5 and TRBJ2-1): DAGVTQSPTHLIKTRGQQVTLRCSPISGHKSVSWYQQVLGQGPQFIFQYYEKEERGRGNFPDRFSARQFPNYSSELNVNALLLGDSALYLCASSPWTGVGIEQFFGPGTRLTVL.

The J gene is TRBJ2-1, the V gene TRBV9, with 13 bases lining up with TRBD2. Germline-derived CDR1 and CDR2 are SGDLS and YYNGEE. The CDR3 is 15 amino acids. V lost 4 bases to trimming and J lost 10 bases; unmatched junction nucleotides: 8. The CDR3 loop is CASSHGLAGAYEQFF. The DNA for the CDR3 is TGTGCCAGCAGCCACGGACTAGCGGGAGCGTACGAGCAGTTCTTC.

J is TRBJ1-6 and V is TRBV7-3; D gene unclear. Between the trimmed V and J ends, which lost 2 bases and 0 bases, there was a span of 11 bases. Per the germline V gene, CDR1 is SGHTA and CDR2 is FQGTGA. The CDR3 is made up of 17 amino acids. CDR3 sequence reads: CASSLLPKSSYNSPLHF. The DNA for the CDR3 is TGTGCCAGCAGCTTATTGCCGAAGAGCTCCTATAATTCACCCCTCCACTTT.

V usage is TRBV11-3 and J usage is TRBJ2-7, with D unclear. Trimming removed 2 bases from V and 6 bases from J, with 11 bases in between. The germline CDR1 and CDR2 sequences are SGHNT and YENEEA. This CDR3 region has 13 residues. CDR3 residues: CASSLTESVEQYF. CDR3 DNA: TGTGCCAGCAGCTTAACGGAGTCGGTCGAGCAGTACTTC.